These 10 T cell receptor beta chains came from one sample sequenced in a study of PD-1 blockade in classical Hodgkin lymphoma. The protocol was immunoSEQ multiplex PCR, while the TCRdb copy is restricted to in-frame clones and leaves out a portion. The table includes thousands of clones, about 86% detected once. Every one of the patients relapsed after autologous stem cell transplantation (brentuximab vedotin exposure was variable). Specimen: peripheral blood mononuclear cells (PBMCs), collected before the second cycle of nivolumab. All receptors derive from a human donor with classical Hodgkin lymphoma.

The sample holds a few counts of this clone. This CDR3 is CASSLGQGHGYTF. CDR3 nucleotide sequence: TGTGCCAGCAGCTTGGGCCAGGGGCATGGCTACACCTTC. V gene TRBV5-8 combines with J gene TRBJ1-2, with a possible D match to TRBD1 (6 bases). The CDR3 length is 13 residues. CDR1 SGHTS and CDR2 YDEGEE come from the germline V gene. Trimming cost V 0 bases and J 6 bases, with 9 bases left between them.

The chain recombines TRBV5-4 with TRBJ1-1; D is undetermined. The CDR3 extends over 14 amino acids. Trimming took 4 bases from V and 0 from J, leaving 10 bases between them. Germline loops: CDR1 SGHNT, CDR2 YYREEE (reference sequence). As DNA, the CDR3 is TGTGCCAGCAGCCTCCGATCCATGAACACTGAAGCTTTCTTT. Translating gives CASSLRSMNTEAFF.

This sequence joins TRBV2 and TRBJ2-1; TRBD2 matches at 14 bases. The CDR3 extends over 16 amino acids. Per the germline V gene, CDR1 is SNHLY and CDR2 is FYNNEI. V dropped 6 bases and J dropped 9; count of bases not matched to a gene: 10. CDR3 protein: CASSLRLAGGPFEQFF. CDR3 sequence (DNA): TGTGCCAGCAGCCTAAGACTAGCGGGGGGGCCTTTTGAGCAGTTCTTC.

The chain links TRBV5-1 to TRBJ2-7, with TRBD2 matching 7 bases. V was clipped by 9 bases and J by 3 bases; unmatched bases: 6. This CDR3 is 12 amino acids long. The germline V gene encodes CDR1 SGHRS and CDR2 YFSETQ. This CDR3 reads CANLLASYEQYV. The CDR3 DNA follows: TGCGCCAACCTACTAGCGAGCTACGAGCAGTACGTC.

The chain carries TRBV5-1 and TRBJ1-1; unclear D gene. Germline CDR1 and CDR2: SGHRS and YFSETQ. The CDR3 sequence is 14 residues long. V lost 2 bases and J lost 6, with 14 bases in between. CDR3 loop: CASSLGGFEAEAFF. As DNA, the CDR3 is TGCGCCAGCAGCTTAGGTGGCTTTGAGGCTGAAGCTTTCTTT.

V usage is TRBV6-1 and J usage is TRBJ1-2, with 9 bases lining up with TRBD1. Trimming cost V 6 bases and J 2 bases; bases outside gene matches: 4. CDR3 length: 14 residues. CDR1 MNHNS and CDR2 SASEGT come from the germline V gene. In DNA form, the CDR3 reads TGTGCCAGCAGCCGGACAGGGGACAACTATGGCTACACCTTC. This encodes CASSRTGDNYGYTF.

This chain links TRBV5-1 with TRBJ2-2, with D possibly TRBD1 on 6 matching bases. The CDR3 covers 18 residues. V lost 2 bases and J lost 1, with 18 bases in between. Germline CDR1 SGHRS, CDR2 YFSETQ. CDR3 DNA: TGCGCCAGCAGCTTTGCTCCCCGGGCAGGGGTGAACACCGGGGAGCTGTTTTTT. Residues: CASSFAPRAGVNTGELFF.

In this sample, this clone turned up once. This chain connects TRBV10-3 to TRBJ1-2, with D maybe TRBD1 (5 bases). The CDR3 covers 13 residues. V was pared by 0 bases and J by 8 bases, with 10 bases between. Per the germline V gene, CDR1 is ENHRY and CDR2 is SYGVKD. The CDR3: CAISESRGTGYTF. The CDR3 coding sequence is TGTGCCATCAGTGAGTCGAGGGGAACAGGCTACACCTTC.

This chain uses TRBV5-1 with TRBJ1-2, with TRBD1 matching 8 bases. The CDR3 is 15 residues long. The trim removed 4 bases at V and 7 bases at J, leaving 12 bases unmatched. Germline V gives CDR1 SGHRS, CDR2 YFSETQ. CDR3 sequence reads: CASSRDRITLSGYTF. The CDR3 DNA is TGCGCCAGCAGCAGGGACAGGATTACCCTTAGTGGCTACACCTTC.

The CDR3 DNA reads as TGTGCCAGCAGCGTGGGCAGGAGTCAAGAGACCCAGTACTTC. This sequence encodes CASSVGRSQETQYF. The chain carries TRBV11-2 and TRBJ2-5; D unresolved. This CDR3 contains 14 residues. V dropped 5 bases and J dropped 2 bases, with 12 bases sitting between them. CDR1 SGHAT and CDR2 FQNNGV come from the germline V gene.